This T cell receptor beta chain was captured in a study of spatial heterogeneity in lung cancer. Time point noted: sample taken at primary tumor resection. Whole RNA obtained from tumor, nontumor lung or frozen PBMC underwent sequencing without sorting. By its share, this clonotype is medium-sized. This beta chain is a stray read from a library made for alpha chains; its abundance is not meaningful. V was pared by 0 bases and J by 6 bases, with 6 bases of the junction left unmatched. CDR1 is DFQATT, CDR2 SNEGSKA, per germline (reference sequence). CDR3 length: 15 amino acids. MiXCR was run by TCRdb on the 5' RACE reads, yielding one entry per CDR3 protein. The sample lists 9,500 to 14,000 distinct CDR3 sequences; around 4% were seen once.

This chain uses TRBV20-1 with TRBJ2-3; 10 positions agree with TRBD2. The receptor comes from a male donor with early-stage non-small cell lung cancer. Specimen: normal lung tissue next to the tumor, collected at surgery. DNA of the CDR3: TGCAGTGCTAGAGATTCCCAGCGGGGGGGTGATACGCAGTATTTT. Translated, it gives CSARDSQRGGDTQYF.